This T cell receptor (beta chain) was obtained from a study of control samples from healthy donors and cancer patients. V lost 7 bases to trimming and J lost 4 bases; unmatched junction nucleotides: 4. This CDR3 contains 13 residues. Germline V gene lookup returns CDR1 SNHLY and CDR2 FYNNEI. Only in-frame clones appear in the TCRdb table, and some are missing; sequencing was by immunoSEQ multiplex PCR. Of approximately 100,000 clones in the sample, roughly nine tenths are singletons; the top ten hold 21%. This chain connects TRBV2 to TRBJ1-1; 9 bases fit TRBD1. This receptor was taken from a young man in good health. Sample: blood. The CDR3 DNA follows: TGTGCCAGCATGACAGGGGGGGTCACTGAAGCTTTCTTT. Its protein product is CASMTGGVTEAFF.